This T cell receptor beta chain was found in a study of cytomegalovirus exposure and HLA in healthy donors. About the research overall: When 300 to 500 donors were genotyped, roughly 82% of them were found to fall in the Caucasian-associated ancestry cluster.

General study results and limits: Sequence variants that were highly shared formed a cluster that was likely a sequencing artifact. The authors assumed roughly uniform sequencing depth across donors for presence/absence analyses. Cytomegalovirus-associated TCR beta chains were listed, numbering over 150.

Concerning this clone itself: Its cognate antigen is unknown.

Trimming removed 3 bases at V and 2 bases at J, with 8 bases between. Per the germline V gene, CDR1 is SGHDT and CDR2 is YYEEEE. This CDR3 region has 13 residues. Use of 60 Vbeta and 13 Jbeta primers characterized the PCR. Here immunoSEQ multiplex PCR was the method, and the copy in TCRdb shows in-frame clones only, minus some. Seen in this sample are over 90,000 clones; the ten most common clones hold 3.5%. The clonotype comes from a man aged 35 to 55 in good health and CMV-seronegative. Sequenced: PBMCs. The chain uses TRBV5-6 and TRBJ2-5; maybe TRBD1 (7 bases). The DNA of the CDR3 is TGTGCCAGCAGCTCAGGGGGGCAAGAGACCCAGTACTTC. It yields the protein CASSSGGQETQYF. The complete variable domain, with remaining parts taken from reference TRBV5-6 and TRBJ2-5, reads DAGVTQSPTHLIKTRGQQVTLRCSPKSGHDTVSWYQQALGQGPQFIFQYYEEEERQRGNFPDRFSGHQFPNYSSELNVNALLLGDSALYLCASSSGGQETQYFGPGTRLLVL.